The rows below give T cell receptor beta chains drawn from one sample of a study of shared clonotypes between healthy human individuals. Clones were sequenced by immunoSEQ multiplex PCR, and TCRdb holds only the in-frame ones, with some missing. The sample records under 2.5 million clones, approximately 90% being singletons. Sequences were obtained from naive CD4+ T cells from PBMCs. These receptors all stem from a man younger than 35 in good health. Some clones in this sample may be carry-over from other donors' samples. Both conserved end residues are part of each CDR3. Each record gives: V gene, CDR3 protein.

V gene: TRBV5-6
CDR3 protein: CASSLARGTEKLFF

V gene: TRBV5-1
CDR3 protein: CASSPTPSPQPQHF

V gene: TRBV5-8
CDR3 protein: CASSKGDTLPYGYTF

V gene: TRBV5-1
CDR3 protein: CASSSMIAGVYNEQFF

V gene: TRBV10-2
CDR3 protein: CASSDRGRGQETQYF

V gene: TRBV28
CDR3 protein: CASSLTGVRDNEQFF

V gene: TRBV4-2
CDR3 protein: CASSQDLPRQAGETQYF

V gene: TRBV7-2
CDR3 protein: CASSLQYYLNTGELFF

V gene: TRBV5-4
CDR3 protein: CASSLRRDGTGELFF

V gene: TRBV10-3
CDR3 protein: CATGEAGNTGELFF

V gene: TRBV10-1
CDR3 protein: CASSGGLLPLDEQFF

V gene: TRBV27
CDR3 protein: CASSPLAGGTGELFF

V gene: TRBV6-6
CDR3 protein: CASIRTSGNWYEQYF

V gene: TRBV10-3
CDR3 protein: CAISDARYEQYF

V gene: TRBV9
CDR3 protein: CASSVLGTDEKLFF

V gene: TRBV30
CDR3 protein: CACLGRSSYEQYF

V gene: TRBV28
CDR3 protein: CASSLSPATVGGYTF

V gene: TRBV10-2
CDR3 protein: CASSDNLGLAVPYEQFF

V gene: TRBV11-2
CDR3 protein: CASGVGPLYEQYF

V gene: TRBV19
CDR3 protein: CASSFQGAWQPQHF

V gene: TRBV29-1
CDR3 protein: CTGGGLALDF

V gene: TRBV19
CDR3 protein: CASSMAPGMVTEAFF

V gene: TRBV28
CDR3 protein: CASSWAPNQPQHF

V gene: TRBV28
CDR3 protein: CASSSGLLGRGEAFF

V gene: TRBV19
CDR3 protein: CASSIAGRNYGYTF

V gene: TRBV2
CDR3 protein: CASSGVRGANYGYTF

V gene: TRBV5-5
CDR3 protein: CASGGTVGTYEQYF

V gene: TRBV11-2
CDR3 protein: CASSQTSGRVLYEQYF

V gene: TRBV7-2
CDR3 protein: CASSLVSASTDTQYF

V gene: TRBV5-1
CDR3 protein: CASTPGLLGELFF

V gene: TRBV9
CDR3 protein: CASSEAGTSQETQYF

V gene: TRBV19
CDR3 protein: CASSIAGSHNEQFF

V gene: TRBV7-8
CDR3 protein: CASSLARTANTEAFF

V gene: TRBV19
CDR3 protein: CASSMGSPSNYGYTF

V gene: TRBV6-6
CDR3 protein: CASTPRVAGNTIYF